Given below is one T cell receptor (beta chain) in context. Its specificity is unknown. Germline lookup yields CDR1 SGHNT and CDR2 YYREEE (reference sequence). Germline trimming cut 4 bases from V and 0 bases from J; bases unmatched to any gene: 12. This CDR3 is 18 amino acids long. The record originates from a study of CD8+ T cells in alopecia areata. Overall study context: Patients in the treated group were given tofacitinib by mouth, 5 to 10 mg twice a day. The study, taken as a whole, reports: Normal skin contains resident alphabeta T cells, and these are also sequenced in scalp samples.

Extraction and reverse transcription of RNA yielded cDNA as the sequencing template. Produced via immunoSEQ multiplex PCR; TCRdb's table is partial and in-frame only. The data contain 100,000 to 150,000 clones, over 50% of them singletons. The investigators collected lesional scalp punch biopsies and peripheral blood from alopecia areata patients. The source is a human donor with alopecia areata. The gene calls are TRBV5-4 and TRBJ2-4, with 8 bases matching TRBD1. Here the sequenced sample was CD4+ T cells sorted from blood, taken at week 0. CDR3 loop: CASSRPGGQEGAKNIQYF. CDR3 in DNA: TGTGCCAGCAGCCGTCCCGGGGGACAGGAGGGAGCCAAAAACATTCAGTACTTC.